The 13 T cell receptor beta chains below all came from one sample that was sequenced in a study of lymphopenia after photon versus proton radiotherapy. TCRdb's copy holds only in-frame clones and misses some; the assay was immunoSEQ multiplex PCR. Seen here are about 16,000 clones, 80% to 90% observed once, and the top ten hold more than 9%. The starting material was peripheral blood, obtained from a patient treated with proton-based radiotherapy. The receptors were sampled from a man in his 70s with pancreatic cancer.

The gene calls are TRBV13 and TRBJ2-1; D possibly corresponds to TRBD1 (6 bases). CDR3 length equals 17 residues. Germline loops: CDR1 PRHDT, CDR2 FYEKMQ (reference sequence). V dropped 5 bases and J dropped 1 base, with 18 bases sitting between them. The CDR3 DNA sequence: TGTGCCAGCAGCGGCCCTGTAGAGAGGGGGTCCTACAATGAGCAGTTCTTC. This sequence encodes CASSGPVERGSYNEQFF.

The gene calls are TRBV25-1 and TRBJ1-2, with D unresolved. V was cut by 6 bases and J by 0 bases, with 20 bases left in between. Germline CDR1 reads MGHDK; CDR2 reads SYGVNS. This CDR3 spans 17 amino acids. CDR3 sequence: CASSPPAFQSSNYGYTF. The DNA of the CDR3 is TGTGCCAGCAGCCCTCCGGCTTTTCAATCCTCTAACTATGGCTACACCTTC.

The chain combines TRBV10-1 with TRBJ1-1, with D uncertain. The length of the CDR3 is 13 residues. Germline-derived CDR1 and CDR2 are WNHNN and SYGVQD (reference sequence). The V gene lost 6 bases and the J gene lost 3 bases, with 11 bases spanning the gap. CDR3 in DNA: TGCGCCAGCAGCAGAGACGGGCACACTGAAGCTTTCTTT. Its translation: CASSRDGHTEAFF.

The chain couples TRBV14 to TRBJ2-1, with 7 bases aligning to TRBD1. Germline assignment: CDR1 SGHDN and CDR2 FVKESK. Trimming at V came to 1 base and at J to 7 bases, leaving 7 bases not matched to a gene. This CDR3 region has 15 residues. The CDR3 region is CASSQGQGLGNEQFF. The CDR3 coding sequence is TGTGCCAGCAGCCAAGGACAGGGTTTGGGAAATGAGCAGTTCTTC.

The gene calls are TRBV9 and TRBJ1-3; TRBD1 aligns across 7 bases. Germline values: CDR1 SGDLS, CDR2 YYNGEE. V dropped 0 bases and J dropped 0; count of bases not matched to a gene: 9. The CDR3 extends over 18 amino acids. The CDR3 DNA reads as TGTGCCAGCAGCGTAGGGCCCGGGACAGCTGCCTCTGGAAACACCATATATTTT. Its translation is CASSVGPGTAASGNTIYF.

This clone was picked up one time. Other nucleotide sequences in the sample specify the same CDR3. V gene TRBV4-1 combines with J gene TRBJ2-1, with 11 bases that match TRBD1. Looked up from germline, CDR1 is MGHRA and CDR2 is YSYEKL. The V gene end was trimmed by 6 bases and the J gene end by 8 bases; junction bases not matched to a gene: 9. The CDR3 totals 15 residues. The chain's CDR3 is CASRTRDRGSDEQFF. The CDR3 DNA reads TGCGCCAGCAGGACCCGGGACAGGGGGAGCGATGAGCAGTTCTTC.

The chain links TRBV6-6 to TRBJ1-1; D is possibly TRBD1 (5 bases). The ends were cut back, 0 bases at V and 1 base at J, with 12 bases in the middle. Looked up from germline, CDR1 is MNHNY and CDR2 is SVGAGI (reference sequence). CDR3 length: 16 amino acids. Here the CDR3 DNA reads TGTGCCAGCAGTTACTCGCTCCCGGGGCAGAACACTGAAGCTTTCTTT. It yields the protein CASSYSLPGQNTEAFF.

This chain connects TRBV7-3 to TRBJ2-3; 8 bases line up with TRBD1. The germline V gene encodes CDR1 SGHTA and CDR2 FQGTGA. CDR3 length: 15 amino acids. Trimming cost V 3 bases and J 3 bases; bases outside gene matches: 5. The CDR3 sequence: CASSFRTGSTDTQYF. The CDR3 DNA is TGTGCCAGCAGCTTCCGGACAGGGTCGACAGATACGCAGTATTTT.

V and J are TRBV19 and TRBJ1-1; TRBD1 matches 8 bases. Losses at the gene ends were 6 bases for V and 3 bases for J; bases not matched to a gene: 3. Germline values: CDR1 LNHDA, CDR2 SQIVND (reference sequence). The CDR3 loop spans 13 amino acids. The CDR3 coding sequence is TGTGCCAGTAGGTTGACAGGGGACACTGAAGCTTTCTTT. Protein: CASRLTGDTEAFF.

The chain has TRBV6-1 and TRBJ1-4, with D tentatively TRBD1 (5 bases). With 2 bases removed from V and 3 bases from J, the gap between germline ends came to 10 bases. The CDR3 has 15 residues. The V gene's germline CDR1 is MNHNS and CDR2 SASEGT. The CDR3 DNA follows: TGTGCCAGCAGTGAACTGGGGCTGGCTAATGAAAAACTGTTTTTT. This translates into CASSELGLANEKLFF.

The genes are TRBV19 and TRBJ1-1, with D unresolved. There are 11 residues in the CDR3. With 7 bases removed from V and 4 bases from J, the gap between germline ends came to 7 bases. Germline CDR1 LNHDA, CDR2 SQIVND (reference sequence). CDR3 sequence reads: CASTQSTEAFF. CDR3 nucleotide sequence: TGTGCCAGTACCCAGAGCACTGAAGCTTTCTTT.

The rearrangement links TRBV5-1 to TRBJ2-2; D possibly corresponds to TRBD1 (5 bases). Trimming took 3 bases from V and 6 from J, leaving 15 bases between them. The CDR3 runs to 15 residues. Germline V gene data show CDR1 as SGHRS and CDR2 as YFSETQ. The CDR3 reads CASSSGPSRAGELFF. The CDR3 DNA sequence: TGCGCCAGCAGCTCCGGGCCGAGCAGGGCCGGGGAGCTGTTTTTT.

This clone was observed a single time. The chain employs TRBV27 and TRBJ1-1; 8 bases fit TRBD1. In germline, CDR1 is MNHEY, CDR2 SMNVEV (reference sequence). The V and J ends lost 9 bases and 0 bases, in that order; junction bases with no gene match: 12. This CDR3 has 16 residues. The CDR3 region is CASRPRTGFMNTEAFF. The CDR3 DNA follows: TGTGCCAGTCGGCCCCGGACAGGGTTCATGAACACTGAAGCTTTCTTT.